Each of the 24 T cell receptor beta chains below was sequenced from the same sample in a study of blood T cells in healthy people across ages. A sample-barcoded 5' primer and a J-beta primer mix were used in a second PCR of roughly 7 to 11 cycles. One entry per CDR3 protein results from TCRdb running MiXCR on the 5' RACE reads. Of some 1,800,000 distinct CDR3 sequences listed, around 42% are singletons. Sequenced material: blood. The receptors were sampled from a human donor in good health.

This clonotype was counted a few times. The chain couples TRBV12-3 or TRBV12-4 to TRBJ2-3; TRBD1 aligns across 11 bases. This CDR3 is 16 amino acids long. The V gene end was trimmed by 6 bases and the J gene end by 6 bases; junction bases not matched to a gene: 11. The CDR3 nucleotides are TGTGCCAGCAGCCCCGGGACAGGGGGGGGATGGGATACGCAGTATTTT. This encodes CASSPGTGGGWDTQYF.

This chain connects TRBV7-3 to TRBJ2-3; D tentatively reads TRBD1 or TRBD2 (5 bases each). Trimming stripped 1 base from V and 3 bases from J, with 11 bases between. The CDR3 runs 15 residues. Germline CDR1 and CDR2: SGHTA and FQGTGA. CDR3 loop: CASSLILGDTDTQYF. CDR3 in DNA: TGTGCCAGCAGCTTAATTTTGGGGGATACAGATACGCAGTATTTT.

The chain employs TRBV20-1 and TRBJ2-3; 7 nucleotides agree with TRBD1. Germline lookup yields CDR1 DFQATT and CDR2 SNEGSKA (reference sequence). The CDR3 consists of 15 residues. V was pared by 2 bases and J by 2 bases, with 7 bases of the junction left unmatched. The CDR3 loop is CSARPTQGYTDTQYF. The CDR3 nucleotides are TGCAGTGCTAGACCGACACAGGGGTACACAGATACGCAGTATTTT.

The V and J genes are TRBV7-2 and TRBJ2-5, with 7 bases that match TRBD2. This CDR3 is built from 15 residues. The J segment lost 8 bases and the V segment lost 2 bases, leaving 11 bases of the junction unmatched. The germline gives CDR1 SGHTA, CDR2 FQGNSA. The DNA for the CDR3 is TGTGCCAGCAGCTTATCTGGGGGGGGGAAGAGAACCCAGTACTTC. Translated, it gives CASSLSGGGKRTQYF.

The rearrangement uses TRBV11-3 and TRBJ1-4; a weak D match, TRBD1 (6 bases). The CDR3 runs 16 residues. With 2 bases removed from V and 8 bases from J, the gap between germline ends came to 18 bases. Germline CDR1 and CDR2: SGHNT and YENEEA. The CDR3 bases are TGTGCCAGCAGCTTACGGGTCGTGGGGGCCGGAGAAAAACTGTTTTTT. Translation: CASSLRVVGAGEKLFF.

A few counts support this clonotype. CDR3 in DNA: TGTGCCAGCAGCTCCTCTGTTTCTGGGGGGGAAGAGCAGTACTTC. Protein: CASSSSVSGGEEQYF. The chain carries TRBV12-3 or TRBV12-4 and TRBJ2-7; 7 bases fit TRBD2. The CDR3 is 15 amino acids. Trimming at V came to 6 bases and at J to 7 bases, leaving 15 bases not matched to a gene.

This clonotype was observed a handful of times. The chain links TRBV7-2 to TRBJ2-7; D perhaps matches TRBD2 (7 bases). Germline-derived CDR1 and CDR2 are SGHTA and FQGNSA. The CDR3 covers 18 residues. V dropped 5 bases and J dropped 5 bases, with 28 bases sitting between them. The CDR3: CASSPNRKSGGARDEQYF. Written as DNA, the CDR3 is TGTGCCAGCAGCCCCAACCGCAAGTCTGGGGGGGCCAGGGACGAGCAGTACTTC.

The rearrangement uses TRBV12-3 or TRBV12-4 and TRBJ1-5, with D possibly matching TRBD1 (6 bases). Trimming shortened V by 3 bases and J by 2 bases, and 11 bases separated the two germline ends. The CDR3 spans 15 residues. CDR3 protein: CASSLLEGGNQPQHF. The CDR3 DNA reads TGTGCCAGCAGTTTGCTGGAGGGGGGCAATCAGCCCCAGCATTTT.

The chain has TRBV24-1 and TRBJ2-6; 7 nucleotides agree with TRBD1. J was trimmed by 1 base and V by 5 bases; bases with no gene match: 7. This CDR3 comprises 17 residues. Germline V gene lookup returns CDR1 KGHDR and CDR2 SFDVKD. The CDR3 loop is CATSGPKTGSGANVLTF. As DNA, the CDR3 is TGTGCCACCAGTGGACCAAAGACAGGGTCTGGGGCCAACGTCCTGACTTTC.

The gene calls are TRBV5-1 and TRBJ1-1; 7 bases are a match to TRBD1. CDR3 length equals 16 residues. Germline lookup yields CDR1 SGHRS and CDR2 YFSETQ. With V trimmed by 1 base and J by 0 bases, 6 bases remained unmatched. The CDR3 loop reads CASSLRSGQLNTEAFF. Here the CDR3 DNA reads TGCGCCAGCAGCTTGAGGTCGGGACAGCTGAACACTGAAGCTTTCTTT.

This clonotype is a singleton in its sample. The CDR3 loop reads CSAFLGPPDAEAFF. The CDR3 nucleotides read TGCAGTGCCTTCCTGGGTCCCCCTGACGCTGAAGCTTTCTTT. The chain recombines TRBV20-1 with TRBJ1-1; D gene ambiguous. This CDR3 spans 14 amino acids. V lost 6 bases to trimming and J lost 6 bases, with 20 bases between them. Germline CDR1 and CDR2: DFQATT and SNEGSKA (reference sequence).

This clonotype appeared a few times. The rearrangement links TRBV20-1 to TRBJ1-1; TRBD1 matches at 9 bases. The CDR3 length is 14 residues. Losses at the gene ends were 1 base for V and 3 bases for J; bases not matched to a gene: 3. Germline CDR1 is DFQATT and CDR2 is SNEGSKA (reference sequence). This CDR3 reads CSARGTGADTEAFF. The CDR3 coding sequence is TGCAGTGCTAGAGGGACAGGGGCCGACACTGAAGCTTTCTTT.

A few counts support this clonotype. This CDR3 is CASSFRANQYF. In nucleotides, the CDR3 is TGTGCCAGCAGTTTCCGAGCCAACCAGTATTTT. The V call is TRBV12-3 or TRBV12-4, the J call TRBJ2-3; D is unresolved. This CDR3 comprises 11 residues. V was cut by 3 bases and J by 12 bases, with 10 bases left in between.

The CDR3: CASGVGYQGYNYGYTF. CDR3 DNA: TGTGCCAGCGGTGTGGGTTACCAGGGGTATAACTATGGCTACACCTTC. The chain has TRBV7-9 and TRBJ1-2, with D perhaps matching TRBD1 (6 bases). This CDR3 contains 16 residues. Germline values: CDR1 SEHNR, CDR2 FQNEAQ (reference sequence). Deletions cut 8 bases from V and 1 base from J, with 20 bases between.

This clonotype was counted only a few times. This chain links TRBV9 with TRBJ2-7; D is possibly TRBD2 (5 bases). Trimming took 0 bases from V and 2 from J, leaving 9 bases between them. CDR1 is SGDLS, CDR2 YYNGEE, per germline. This CDR3 contains 14 residues. The chain's CDR3 is CASSVGGETYEQYF. The CDR3, as DNA: TGTGCCAGCAGCGTAGGGGGAGAGACCTACGAGCAGTACTTC.

This sequence joins TRBV5-1 and TRBJ1-5; D remains ambiguous. The germline V and J ends were trimmed by 2 bases and 5 bases, with 8 bases remaining between them. Germline loops: CDR1 SGHRS, CDR2 YFSETQ. The CDR3 has 13 amino acids. The CDR3 protein is CASSFVPYQPQHF. The CDR3 bases are TGCGCCAGCAGCTTCGTACCATATCAGCCCCAGCATTTT.

The chain recombines TRBV10-3 with TRBJ2-1; D may match TRBD1 or TRBD2 (5 bases each). Per the germline V gene, CDR1 is ENHRY and CDR2 is SYGVKD. Trimming took off 2 bases at V and 0 bases at J, with 26 bases between the two ends. There are 21 residues in the CDR3. CDR3 residues: CAISETPGPRSIWGSYNEQFF. DNA of the CDR3: TGTGCCATCAGTGAGACTCCGGGACCGCGGTCTATTTGGGGCTCCTACAATGAGCAGTTCTTC.

The rearrangement links TRBV6-6 to TRBJ1-2; 11 nucleotides line up with TRBD1. The CDR3 is 12 residues long. Per germline, CDR1 MNHNY and CDR2 SVGAGI (reference sequence). The V gene end was trimmed by 5 bases and the J gene end by 13 bases; junction bases not matched to a gene: 6. The CDR3 here is CASSMDRGHSTF. In DNA form, the CDR3 reads TGTGCCAGCAGTATGGACAGGGGGCACTCCACCTTC.

The table lists this clonotype with a few counts. V usage is TRBV15 and J usage is TRBJ2-2; possible D gene TRBD1, 6 bases. The CDR3 has 17 amino acids. Deletions cut 0 bases from V and 6 bases from J, with 17 bases between. The germline V gene encodes CDR1 LNHNV and CDR2 YYDKDF (reference sequence). The chain's CDR3 is CATSRDPGRGSAGELFF. In nucleotides, the CDR3 is TGTGCCACCAGCAGAGATCCGGGCAGGGGCTCGGCCGGGGAGCTGTTTTTT.

The chain links TRBV12-3 or TRBV12-4 to TRBJ1-4; 9 bases align to TRBD1. The CDR3 contains 15 residues. V lost 5 bases, J lost 7 bases, and 8 bases stayed unmatched. DNA for the CDR3: TGTGCCAGCAGTCCGACCGGGACAGGGATTGAAAAACTGTTTTTT. Residues: CASSPTGTGIEKLFF.

The gene calls are TRBV20-1 and TRBJ2-5; TRBD2 is a possible D gene (5 bases). This CDR3 spans 13 amino acids. Trimming took off 6 bases at V and 2 bases at J, with 13 bases between the two ends. Germline CDR1 and CDR2: DFQATT and SNEGSKA (reference sequence). In DNA, the CDR3 is TGCAGTGCCAATAGTCCGGGACAAGAGACCCAGTACTTC. The encoded protein is CSANSPGQETQYF.

A few counts support this clonotype. This sequence joins TRBV4-3 and TRBJ2-6; 11 bases map to TRBD2. The CDR3 is made up of 20 amino acids. V was clipped by 4 bases and J by 3 bases; unmatched bases: 14. Germline V gene sequence: CDR1 LGHNA, CDR2 YSLEER. The CDR3 here is CASSPVLGSGGARGANVLTF. CDR3 in DNA: TGCGCCAGCAGCCCCGTTTTAGGTAGCGGGGGGGCCCGTGGGGCCAACGTCCTGACTTTC.

The chain's CDR3 is CAISEYEATYNEQFF. As DNA, the CDR3 is TGTGCCATCAGTGAGTATGAGGCGACCTACAATGAGCAGTTCTTC. V usage is TRBV10-3 and J usage is TRBJ2-1; D remains ambiguous. The germline V gene has CDR1 ENHRY and CDR2 SYGVKD. This CDR3 is 15 amino acids long. V lost 1 base to trimming and J lost 2 bases, with 9 bases between them.

There are a few counts of this clonotype. V is TRBV12-3 or TRBV12-4 and J is TRBJ2-6, with no clear D. This CDR3 has 13 amino acids. The ends were cut back, 7 bases at V and 8 bases at J, with 12 bases in the middle. In nucleotides, the CDR3 is TGTGCCAGCACCACGGACCGGTCCAACGTCCTGACTTTC. This gives the protein CASTTDRSNVLTF.